This passage covers 18 T cell receptor beta chains from one sample sequenced in a study of T cell responses to AZD1222 COVID-19 vaccine. Produced via immunoSEQ multiplex PCR; TCRdb's table is partial and in-frame only. The data show roughly 18,000 clones, approximately 80% seen once. The sequences come from peripheral blood, collected 28 days after the second AZD1222 dose. All receptors derive from an adult who received the AZD1222 COVID-19 vaccine.

V usage is TRBV6-5 and J usage is TRBJ2-5; 12 bases align to TRBD2. The trim removed 6 bases at V and 5 bases at J, leaving 4 bases unmatched. The germline V gene encodes CDR1 MNHEY and CDR2 SVGAGI. The length of the CDR3 is 14 residues. The CDR3 region is CASSGLAGLETQYF. The CDR3 DNA follows: TGTGCCAGCAGCGGACTAGCGGGGCTGGAGACCCAGTACTTC.

This clone showed up just once. The chain couples TRBV5-1 to TRBJ2-7, with D possibly matching TRBD2 (6 bases). Trimming took 0 bases from V and 6 from J, leaving 16 bases between them. This CDR3 contains 15 residues. Germline CDR1 reads SGHRS; CDR2 reads YFSETQ. The CDR3, as DNA: TGCGCCAGCAGCTTGGTGCCCGGGGGTCTCGGCGAGCAGTACTTC. Translation gives CASSLVPGGLGEQYF. Supplemented by reference TRBV5-1 and TRBJ2-7, the full variable domain reads KAGVTQTPRYLIKTRGQQVTLSCSPISGHRSVSWYQQTPGQGLQFLFEYFSETQRNKGNFPGRFSGRQFSNSRSEMNVSTLELGDSALYLCASSLVPGGLGEQYFGPGTRLTVT.

The chain employs TRBV6-5 and TRBJ2-1; D is uncertain. Germline V gene sequence: CDR1 MNHEY, CDR2 SVGAGI. The V and J ends lost 4 bases and 4 bases respectively, with 14 bases between them. The CDR3 consists of 15 residues. CDR3 sequence: CASSSPREGYNEQFF. The DNA of the CDR3 is TGTGCCAGCAGTTCACCCAGAGAAGGATACAATGAGCAGTTCTTC.

V usage is TRBV7-2 and J usage is TRBJ1-1; 8 bases are a match to TRBD1. CDR1 SGHTA and CDR2 FQGNSA come from the germline V gene. The V gene end was trimmed by 5 bases and the J gene end by 1 base; junction bases not matched to a gene: 6. The CDR3 is 15 amino acids. The CDR3 nucleotides are TGTGCCAGCAGCGTGTCAGGACAGGGGAACACTGAAGCTTTCTTT. Residues: CASSVSGQGNTEAFF.

The chain carries TRBV6-2 or TRBV6-3 and TRBJ1-1; D is ambiguous. V shed 0 bases and J shed 0 bases, with 11 bases lying between them. CDR3 length equals 16 residues. Germline CDR1 MNHEY, CDR2 SVGEGT. CDR3 sequence: CASSYSIIQMNTEAFF. The CDR3 region has the DNA TGTGCCAGCAGTTACTCGATTATACAGATGAACACTGAAGCTTTCTTT.

The chain employs TRBV30 and TRBJ2-3, with unresolved D. The germline gives CDR1 GTSNPN, CDR2 SVGIG (reference sequence). The germline V and J ends were trimmed by 2 bases and 0 bases, with 12 bases remaining between them. The CDR3 loop spans 15 amino acids. CDR3 amino acids: CAWSYGPTSTDTQYF. As DNA, the CDR3 is TGTGCCTGGAGTTACGGACCAACTAGCACAGATACGCAGTATTTT.

This chain uses TRBV4-1 with TRBJ2-7; 8 bases agree with TRBD1. The CDR3 is 18 residues long. Trimming cost V 0 bases and J 5 bases; bases outside gene matches: 15. CDR1 is MGHRA and CDR2 is YSYEKL in the germline V gene. CDR3 DNA sequence: TGCGCCAGCAGCCAAGATCTGGTGCTAGGACAGGGTTTACACGAGCAGTACTTC. Encoded protein: CASSQDLVLGQGLHEQYF.

The table lists this clone with a few counts. V and J are TRBV5-5 and TRBJ2-7; TRBD1 agrees at 8 bases. Germline V CDR1 and CDR2: SGHKS, YYEKEE (reference sequence). V trimming: 4 bases; J trimming: 3 bases; junction bases outside the gene matches: 6. The CDR3 has 14 residues. CDR3 sequence: CASSLDRANYEQYF. The CDR3 DNA is TGTGCCAGCAGCCTGGACAGGGCCAACTACGAGCAGTACTTC.

The chain has TRBV5-3 and TRBJ1-1; D not resolved. TRBV5-3 is an ORF for which the function is uncertain. CDR3 length equals 16 residues. Trimming cost V 4 bases and J 4 bases, with 20 bases left between them. The CDR3 loop reads CARSMGGPGRGTEAFF. The CDR3 bases are TGTGCCAGAAGCATGGGAGGACCCGGCCGGGGCACTGAAGCTTTCTTT.

The chain combines TRBV6-2 or TRBV6-3 with TRBJ1-5; D gene ambiguous. CDR3 size: 12 residues. Trimming stripped 2 bases from V and 11 bases from J, with 10 bases between. Germline loops: CDR1 MNHEY, CDR2 SVGEGT. The CDR3 bases are TGTGCCAGCAGTTACGGGCCACCGGCCCAGCATTTT. It codes for CASSYGPPAQHF.

The chain employs TRBV9 and TRBJ2-1; 8 bases line up with TRBD2. The CDR3 runs to 16 residues. Germline V gene sequence: CDR1 SGDLS, CDR2 YYNGEE. V was clipped by 3 bases and J by 5 bases; unmatched bases: 10. The CDR3 reads CASSALERGFDNEQFF. CDR3 nucleotides: TGTGCCAGCAGCGCACTCGAGCGGGGGTTCGACAATGAGCAGTTCTTC.

The rearrangement links TRBV11-2 to TRBJ1-2, with 9 bases fitting TRBD1. Germline V CDR1 and CDR2: SGHAT, FQNNGV. CDR3 size: 14 residues. Trimming at V came to 6 bases and at J to 7 bases, leaving 9 bases not matched to a gene. CDR3 in amino acids: CASRSNRGRSGYTF. Here the CDR3 DNA reads TGTGCCAGCAGATCAAACAGGGGGCGGAGTGGCTACACCTTC. Filled out from reference TRBV11-2 and TRBJ1-2, the complete variable domain reads EAGVAQSPRYKIIEKRQSVAFWCNPISGHATLYWYQQILGQGPKLLIQFQNNGVVDDSQLPKDRFSAERLKGVDSTLKIQPAKLEDSAVYLCASRSNRGRSGYTFGSGTRLTVV.

The rearrangement uses TRBV5-6 and TRBJ1-2; possibly TRBD1 for D (6 bases). Germline CDR1 and CDR2: SGHDT and YYEEEE. V lost 6 bases and J 3 bases, leaving 12 bases between the germline ends. This CDR3 has 13 residues. CDR3 DNA: TGTGCCAGCACCCAGGAGGGGGACTATGGCTACACCTTC. Encoded protein: CASTQEGDYGYTF.

V gene TRBV30 combines with J gene TRBJ1-4; the match to TRBD1 covers 7 bases. Germline CDR1 GTSNPN, CDR2 SVGIG (reference sequence). The V segment lost 3 bases and the J segment 7 bases; nucleotides outside the gene matches: 11. The CDR3 covers 15 residues. Here the CDR3 DNA reads TGTGCCTGGAGCGTCGTGCCGGGACAGATTGAAAAACTGTTTTTT. Protein: CAWSVVPGQIEKLFF. Full variable domain (remainder filled in from reference TRBV30 and TRBJ1-4): SQTIHQWPATLVQPVGSPLSLECTVEGTSNPNLYWYRQAAGRGLQLLFYSVGIGQISSEVPQNLSASRPQDRQFILSSKKLLLSDSGFYLCAWSVVPGQIEKLFFGSGTQLSVL.

V is TRBV10-3 and J is TRBJ2-3; D perhaps matches TRBD2 (6 bases). The CDR3 sequence is 14 residues long. V was clipped by 6 bases and J by 2 bases, with 12 bases between them. Germline values: CDR1 ENHRY, CDR2 SYGVKD. This CDR3 is CAISLGLFTDTQYF. CDR3 in DNA: TGTGCCATCAGCCTGGGACTTTTCACAGATACGCAGTATTTT.

The V and J genes are TRBV27 and TRBJ2-7, with 11 bases lining up with TRBD1. The germline V gene encodes CDR1 MNHEY and CDR2 SMNVEV (reference sequence). The J segment lost 6 bases and the V segment lost 8 bases, leaving 3 bases of the junction unmatched. The CDR3 consists of 12 residues. The CDR3 DNA reads as TGTGCCAGCGCCGGGACAGGGGGCGAGCAGTACTTC. Protein: CASAGTGGEQYF.

The CDR3 region has the DNA TGTGCCAGCAGCCAAGATGACAAGCGGGGTTTCGCCAAAAACATTCAGTACTTC. This sequence encodes CASSQDDKRGFAKNIQYF. This sequence joins TRBV3-1 (or the pseudogene TRBV3-2) and TRBJ2-4, with 7 positions matching TRBD2. Germline CDR1 and CDR2: LGHDT and YNNKEL (reference sequence). V shed 0 bases, J shed 1 base, and the junction held 9 bases outside the gene matches. The length of the CDR3 is 18 residues.

The V call is TRBV2, the J call TRBJ2-1, with 7 positions matching TRBD1. V was clipped by 1 base and J by 9 bases; unmatched bases: 6. The CDR3 runs to 14 residues. Germline CDR1 is SNHLY and CDR2 is FYNNEI. The CDR3 reads CASSEERGRGEQFF. CDR3 sequence (DNA): TGTGCCAGCAGTGAAGAAAGGGGGCGAGGTGAGCAGTTCTTC.